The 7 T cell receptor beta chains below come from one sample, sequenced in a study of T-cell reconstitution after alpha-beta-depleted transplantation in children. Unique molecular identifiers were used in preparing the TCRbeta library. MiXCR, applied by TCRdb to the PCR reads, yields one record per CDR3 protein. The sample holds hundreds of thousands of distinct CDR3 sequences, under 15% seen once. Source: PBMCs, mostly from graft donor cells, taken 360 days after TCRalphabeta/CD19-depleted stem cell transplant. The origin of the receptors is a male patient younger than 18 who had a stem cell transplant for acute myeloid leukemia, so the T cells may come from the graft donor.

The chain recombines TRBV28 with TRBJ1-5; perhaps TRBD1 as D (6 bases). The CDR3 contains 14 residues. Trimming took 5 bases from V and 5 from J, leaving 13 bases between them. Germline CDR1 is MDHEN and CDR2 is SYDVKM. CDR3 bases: TGTGCCAGCAGTCCCCGGACAGAGGATCAGCCCCAGCATTTT. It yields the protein CASSPRTEDQPQHF.

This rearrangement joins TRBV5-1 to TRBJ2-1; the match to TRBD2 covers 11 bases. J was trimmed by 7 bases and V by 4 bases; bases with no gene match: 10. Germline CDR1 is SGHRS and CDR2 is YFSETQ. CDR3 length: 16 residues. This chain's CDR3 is CASSQLLAGVFNEQFF. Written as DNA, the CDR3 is TGCGCCAGCAGCCAGTTACTAGCGGGAGTCTTTAATGAGCAGTTCTTC.

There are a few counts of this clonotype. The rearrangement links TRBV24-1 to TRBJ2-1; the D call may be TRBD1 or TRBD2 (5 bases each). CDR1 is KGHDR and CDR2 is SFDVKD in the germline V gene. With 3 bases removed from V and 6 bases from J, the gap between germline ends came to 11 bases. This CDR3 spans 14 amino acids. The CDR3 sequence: CATSDEGRLNEQFF. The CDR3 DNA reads TGTGCCACCAGTGATGAGGGGAGACTCAATGAGCAGTTCTTC.

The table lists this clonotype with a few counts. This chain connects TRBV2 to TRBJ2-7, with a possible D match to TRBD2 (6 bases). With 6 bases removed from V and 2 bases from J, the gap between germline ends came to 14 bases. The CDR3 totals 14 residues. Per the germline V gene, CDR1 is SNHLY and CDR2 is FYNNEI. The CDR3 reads CASRAGTGTYEQYF. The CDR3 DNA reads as TGTGCCAGCAGAGCCGGGACTGGCACCTACGAGCAGTACTTC.

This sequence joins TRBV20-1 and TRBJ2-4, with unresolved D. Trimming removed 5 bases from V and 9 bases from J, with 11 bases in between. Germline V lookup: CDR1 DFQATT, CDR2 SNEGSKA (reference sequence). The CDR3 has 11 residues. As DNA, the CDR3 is TGCAGTGCTGGGCCCGGACCCATTCAGTACTTC. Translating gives CSAGPGPIQYF.

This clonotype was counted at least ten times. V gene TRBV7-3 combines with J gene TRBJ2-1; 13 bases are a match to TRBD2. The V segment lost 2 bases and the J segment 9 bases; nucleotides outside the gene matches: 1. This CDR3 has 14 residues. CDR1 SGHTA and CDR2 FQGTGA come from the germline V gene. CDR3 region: CASSLGLAGVEQFF. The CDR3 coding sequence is TGTGCCAGCAGCTTAGGACTAGCGGGAGTTGAGCAGTTCTTC.

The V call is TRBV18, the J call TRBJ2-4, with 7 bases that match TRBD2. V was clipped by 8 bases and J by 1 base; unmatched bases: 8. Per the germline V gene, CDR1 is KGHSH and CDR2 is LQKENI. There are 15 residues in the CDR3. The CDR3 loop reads CASQTSVGAKNIQYF. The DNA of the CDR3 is TGTGCCAGCCAAACTAGCGTGGGGGCCAAAAACATTCAGTACTTC. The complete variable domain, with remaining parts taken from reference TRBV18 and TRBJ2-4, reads NAGVMQNPRHLVRRRGQEARLRCSPMKGHSHVYWYRQLPEEGLKFMVYLQKENIIDESGMPKERFSAEFPKEGPSILRIQQVVRGDSAAYFCASQTSVGAKNIQYFGAGTRLSVL.